The T cell receptor beta chain described here comes from a study of CD8 T cells in ankylosing spondylitis. Overall study results and limits: Some motif variants were previously reported in reactive arthritis synovial fluid and blood. Blood of patients with ankylosing spondylitis appeared to be characterized by a TCR beta motif of about 8 highly homologous variants. Peripheral blood held disease-linked clones only at relatively low frequency, and these were CD8+.

V was pared by 4 bases and J by 1 base, with 9 bases of the junction left unmatched. The length of the CDR3 is 16 residues. CDR1 and CDR2 from the germline V gene are LGHDT and YNNKEL (reference sequence). Using quantitative 5'-RACE with molecular barcodes, the authors made TCR beta libraries. TCRdb redid the calling of the 5' RACE reads with MiXCR, one entry per CDR3 protein. The table has around 340,000 distinct CDR3 sequences, approximately 15% seen once. For this clonotype: Its antigen remains unidentified.

This sequence was found in a male donor with ankylosing spondylitis or in good health (not recorded which). The sample was blood, either unsorted or a sorted T cell fraction (not recorded which). V usage is TRBV3-1 and J usage is TRBJ1-1; 7 positions agree with TRBD1. The CDR3 sequence is CASSPTGEGRNTEAFF. In nucleotides, the CDR3 is TGTGCCAGCAGCCCCACAGGGGAAGGGAGGAACACTGAAGCTTTCTTT. The variable domain in full, with the rest retrieved from reference TRBV3-1 and TRBJ1-1, is DTAVSQTPKYLVTQMGNDKSIKCEQNLGHDTMYWYKQDSKKFLKIMFSYNNKELIINETVPNRFSPKSPDKAHLNLHINSLELGDSAVYFCASSPTGEGRNTEAFFGQGTRLTVV.